This TCR beta chain was sequenced in a study of CD8+ T cells in alopecia areata (dated by TCRdb to 2016 to 2018). As for the study more broadly: Treated patients were enrolled in an open-label pilot trial of oral tofacitinib at 5 to 10 mg twice daily for moderate-to-severe alopecia areata. Patients stayed on tofacitinib for 6 to 18 months and then had 6 months of follow-up off drug so that delayed response and recurrence could be assessed. In treated patients, disease severity was measured using the SALT score, which gives the percentage of scalp surface area affected. In both human patients and the C3H/HeJ mouse model, the study applied high-throughput TCRbeta sequencing to look at T cell clonal expansion in alopecia areata. Scalp tissue and sorted CD4+ and CD8+ peripheral blood T cells from patchy and totalis/universalis alopecia areata patients and from healthy controls were covered by human TCRbeta sequencing. Biopsies were taken from tofacitinib-treated patients at baseline and again at 4 and 24 weeks into treatment, and several of those patients also had a later scalp biopsy. Clonality in the scalp was compared among normal scalp (n=4), patchy alopecia areata scalp (n=8), and alopecia totalis/universalis scalp (n=8). RNA was extracted with the PAXgene miRNA kit for fixed scalp, the miRNeasy kit for PBMCs, and the RNeasy kit for mouse skin. TCRbeta CDR3 regions were amplified by immunoSEQ multiplex PCR using 35 Vbeta forward and 13 Jbeta reverse primers.

Library preparation employed the immunoSEQ multiplex PCR assay. RNA was extracted from all samples and reverse transcribed into cDNA, which served as template for TCR sequencing. SuperScript III was used to make first-strand cDNA, primed with a 2:1 mix of oligo-dT and random hexamers. A synthetic immune receptor repertoire was used to assess amplification bias, and residual bias was removed computationally. In the original analysis: After raw reads were preprocessed to remove errors, the CDR3 was defined following IMGT conventions as running from the conserved cysteine to phenylalanine. Clonality was calculated as 1 minus Shannon entropy normalized by log2 of the number of productive unique TCRs. Whether each scalp clone was CD4 or CD8 was inferred by checking scalp TCRbeta sequences against the CD4 and CD8 repertoires from sorted blood. As stored in TCRdb, this immuneACCESS dataset retains in-frame rearrangements with V and J assigned. A fraction of the clones does not appear; measured against another copy, unresolved V genes explain less than half of the discrepancy, and the remainder lacks a known reason. V and J calls and clone size are those listed in that table; D and trimming were worked out from the DNA. This sample is represented by over 90,000 clones; just over 85% of them were singletons. 8.5% to 14% of the sample belongs to the ten largest clones.

The treatment or condition label for this specimen denotes: oral pan-JAK inhibitor, 5-10 mg twice daily. From alopecia areata patients, peripheral blood was collected along with lesional scalp punch biopsies. After PBMCs were isolated by density centrifugation and stained for CD3, CD4 and CD8, a FACSAria was used to sort CD4+ and CD8+ T cells. Details on this clone: The antigen it binds to is not known. It has no much larger one-base neighbor in the sample; base qualities were not kept.

The CDR3 runs 14 amino acids, cysteine and phenylalanine included. The DNA shown is the 42-base CDR3, in frame from base 1. Reading the germline V gene (reference sequence) gives CDR1 MNHEY and CDR2 SMNVEV. Trimming takes 6 bases from V and 7 bases from J, and the germline ends sit 13 bases apart. Overall study results and their limits: Tofacitinib significantly decreased scalp clonality and the number of expanded CD8+ clones among the top 100 scalp clones. Because the treated cohort was small and had just a single nonresponder, larger studies are needed to establish links between baseline CD8+ expansion and response. Resident alphabeta T cells in normal human skin are also sequenced, complicating scalp TCR repertoire analysis, unlike mouse skin dominated by gammadelta T cells. Shared TCR sequences between patients were less evident than in mice, which may be partly attributable to HLA diversity in the patient population. Higher clonality and more expanded CD8+ clones were observed in lesional scalp than in normal scalp, particularly in alopecia totalis/universalis, a finding suggestive of antigenic drive. Many expanded lesional clones were found to persist in scalp and blood during tofacitinib treatment, and relapse after treatment cessation may be partly explained by this persistence.

The starting material was CD8+ T cells sorted from blood, obtained between weeks 30 and 35, from a patient treated with tofacitinib. The receptor comes from a human donor with alopecia areata. The V and J genes are TRBV27 and TRBJ1-6; no D gene call is confident. The sequenced DNA is TGTGCCAGCAGCCGGTCGGGGAGGAATTCACCCCTCCACTTT. Translated, it gives CASSRSGRNSPLHF.